This T cell receptor (beta chain) was captured by sequencing in a study of T-cell reconstitution after alpha-beta-depleted transplantation in children. Unique molecular identifiers were used to barcode this TCRbeta library. TCRdb redid the calling of the PCR reads with MiXCR, one entry per CDR3 protein. The sample consists of about 500,000 distinct CDR3 sequences, 30% to 35% of them appearing once. The CDR3 contains 15 residues. Germline loops: CDR1 LGHNA, CDR2 YSLEER. The J segment lost 4 bases and the V segment lost 2 bases, leaving 3 bases of the junction unmatched. The source was PBMCs from the stem cell graft donor, collected from the stem cell graft. The clonotype originates from a human donor who donated a stem cell graft to a child with aplastic anemia. V gene TRBV4-3 combines with J gene TRBJ2-1, with 9 bases lining up with TRBD1. CDR3 residues: CASSQSGQGYNEQFF. In DNA form, the CDR3 reads TGCGCCAGCAGCCAATCGGGACAGGGATACAATGAGCAGTTCTTC.